This T cell receptor (beta chain) was sequenced for a study of human T cells and chemical hapten exposure. With 0 bases removed from V and 4 bases from J, the gap between germline ends came to 10 bases. The CDR3 length is 14 residues. Germline CDR1 reads SGHDT; CDR2 reads YYEEEE. A single record per CDR3 protein comes from TCRdb applying MiXCR to the RACE reads. Here the sample spans hundreds of thousands of distinct CDR3 sequences, roughly 6% being singletons. This clonotype has a count of ten or more. Time point specified: patch test 2, 6 weeks after DPC sensitization. Treatment: therapeutic diphenylcyclopropenone sensitization with weekly scalp DPC.

This chain links TRBV5-6 with TRBJ1-2; D is unclear. The receptor was isolated from a woman younger than 30 with alopecia areata. Some clones in this sample may be carry-over from other donors' samples. Sequencing was performed on whole blood, taken in connection with sensitization to the hapten diphenylcyclopropenone (DPC). The CDR3, as DNA: TGTGCCAGCAGCTTGGGTCCAGGAGTCTATGGCTACACCTTC. It specifies CASSLGPGVYGYTF. The whole variable domain, remainder taken from reference TRBV5-6 and TRBJ1-2, is DAGVTQSPTHLIKTRGQQVTLRCSPKSGHDTVSWYQQALGQGPQFIFQYYEEEERQRGNFPDRFSGHQFPNYSSELNVNALLLGDSALYLCASSLGPGVYGYTFGSGTRLTVV.